Shown below are 10 T cell receptor beta chains from a single sample sequenced in a study of siplizumab effects on memory and regulatory T cells. TCRdb keeps only in-frame clones here, not all; method: immunoSEQ multiplex PCR. The sample shows over 85,000 clones, approximately 93% of them seen only once. Sequencing input: non-Treg CD4+ T cells sorted from blood. The receptors shown here come from a human donor in good health.

This chain joins TRBV11-2 and TRBJ2-2; TRBD1 agrees at 7 bases. The V gene's germline CDR1 is SGHAT and CDR2 FQNNGV. J was trimmed by 5 bases and V by 8 bases; bases with no gene match: 8. The CDR3 runs 14 residues. In nucleotides, the CDR3 is TGTGCCAGCGTCCCCGAACAGGGGACCGGGGAGCTGTTTTTT. This translates into CASVPEQGTGELFF.

The chain has TRBV7-2 and TRBJ2-7, with 13 bases matching TRBD2. Germline loops: CDR1 SGHTA, CDR2 FQGNSA. The ends lost 4 bases at V and 7 bases at J; junction bases unmatched: 7. The CDR3 contains 15 residues. The DNA for the CDR3 is TGTGCCAGCAGCTCCGGACTAGCGGGAGCTGGGGAGCAGTACTTC. Encoded protein: CASSSGLAGAGEQYF. The variable domain in full, with the rest retrieved from reference TRBV7-2 and TRBJ2-7, is GAGVSQSPSNKVTEKGKDVELRCDPISGHTALYWYRQSLGQGLEFLIYFQGNSAPDKSGLPSDRFSAERTGGSVSTLTIQRTQQEDSAVYLCASSSGLAGAGEQYFGPGTRLTVT.

The V call is TRBV10-1, the J call TRBJ2-3; D is ambiguous. V lost 2 bases and J 1 base, leaving 4 bases between the germline ends. The CDR3 consists of 13 residues. The germline CDR1 and CDR2 sequences are WNHNN and SYGVQD (reference sequence). CDR3: CASSEPGTDTQYF. CDR3 DNA: TGCGCCAGCAGTGAGCCGGGCACAGATACGCAGTATTTT.

The chain uses TRBV6-4 and TRBJ2-3; no clear D gene. V gave up 0 bases and J gave up 4 bases, with 11 bases separating them. This CDR3 has 15 amino acids. Germline assignment: CDR1 MRHNA and CDR2 SNTAGT. CDR3 DNA: TGTGCCAGCAGTGACTCGGGCAGCCCCTCAGATACGCAGTATTTT. Encoded protein: CASSDSGSPSDTQYF.

CDR3 residues: CASSQRVSNYGYTF. CDR3 bases: TGTGCCAGCAGCCAGCGGGTGTCTAACTATGGCTACACCTTC. The genes are TRBV7-9 and TRBJ1-2; D is unresolved. Per the germline V gene, CDR1 is SEHNR and CDR2 is FQNEAQ (reference sequence). The V end was cut by 5 bases, the J end by 0 bases, with 10 bases between. This CDR3 region has 14 residues.

The V call is TRBV11-2, the J call TRBJ1-3; D remains unclear. The CDR3 runs 17 residues. V was trimmed by 0 bases and J by 1 base, leaving 13 bases between them. Germline assignment: CDR1 SGHAT and CDR2 FQNNGV. CDR3 coding DNA: TGTGCCAGCAGCTTAGATTCCCCCTTGAGGTCTGGAAACACCATATATTTT. This gives the protein CASSLDSPLRSGNTIYF.

V is TRBV10-3 and J is TRBJ2-7; possible D gene TRBD2, 6 bases. Germline CDR1 is ENHRY and CDR2 is SYGVKD. CDR3 length: 14 residues. The V gene lost 6 bases and the J gene lost 4 bases, with 16 bases spanning the gap. This CDR3 is CAIRTSSGEYEQYF. The CDR3 DNA sequence: TGTGCCATCAGAACTAGCTCCGGAGAATACGAGCAGTACTTC.

This clone was found once. This chain uses TRBV19 with TRBJ2-2; the match to TRBD1 covers 7 bases. Germline V CDR1 and CDR2: LNHDA, SQIVND (reference sequence). Trimming cost V 5 bases and J 5 bases; bases outside gene matches: 2. CDR3 length: 13 residues. CDR3 bases: TGTGCCAGTAGTGGCAGGGGGACCGGGGAGCTGTTTTTT. Amino acids: CASSGRGTGELFF.

V usage is TRBV7-9 and J usage is TRBJ1-2; the match to TRBD1 covers 7 bases. Losses at the gene ends were 4 bases for V and 7 bases for J; bases not matched to a gene: 3. Germline V lookup: CDR1 SEHNR, CDR2 FQNEAQ (reference sequence). The length of the CDR3 is 12 residues. CDR3 amino acids: CASSSRGVGYTF. CDR3 sequence (DNA): TGTGCCAGCAGCTCCAGGGGGGTTGGCTACACCTTC.

V usage is TRBV10-3 and J usage is TRBJ2-3; possibly TRBD2 for D (6 bases). The CDR3 has 15 residues. V lost 10 bases, J lost 6 bases, and 23 bases lay in between. CDR1 is ENHRY and CDR2 is SYGVKD in the germline V gene. The CDR3 protein is CATRDSPREIDTQYF. As DNA, the CDR3 is TGTGCCACGAGGGACTCACCAAGGGAGATCGATACGCAGTATTTT.